Listed below are T cell receptor beta chains from one sample, sequenced in a study of blood T cell repertoires in COVID-19. Produced via immunoSEQ multiplex PCR; TCRdb's table is partial and in-frame only. The sample records about 39,000 clones, approximately 85% being singletons. Input material: peripheral blood. The receptors come from a man between 65 and 85 years old with acute or convalescent COVID-19. Both conserved end residues are part of each CDR3. Each record gives: CDR3 protein, J gene, V gene.

CDR3aa: CASSPDRGPPPQYF
j_gene: TRBJ2-7
v_gene: TRBV7-2

CDR3aa: CASSPRGGQRGETQYF
j_gene: TRBJ2-5
v_gene: TRBV9

CDR3aa: CASSTLGLAGGFGFGYNEQFF
j_gene: TRBJ2-1
v_gene: TRBV19

CDR3aa: CASSQGTQDTQYF
j_gene: TRBJ2-3
v_gene: TRBV3-1/TRBV3-2

CDR3aa: CASSLSERGTEAFF
j_gene: TRBJ1-1
v_gene: TRBV27

CDR3aa: CASQVQGPGGTEAFF
j_gene: TRBJ1-1
v_gene: TRBV5-1

CDR3aa: CASSIVLQGSSTDTQYF
j_gene: TRBJ2-3
v_gene: TRBV19

CDR3aa: CASSVGGAGSTDTQYF
j_gene: TRBJ2-3
v_gene: TRBV9

CDR3aa: CASSPRTSGREGPYEQYF
j_gene: TRBJ2-7
v_gene: TRBV18

CDR3aa: CASKTGGSGNTIYF
j_gene: TRBJ1-3
v_gene: TRBV6-5

CDR3aa: CASRGLKRDSYNEQFF
j_gene: TRBJ2-1
v_gene: TRBV2

CDR3aa: CATSREPGGVENIQYF
j_gene: TRBJ2-4
v_gene: TRBV15

CDR3aa: CASNRGGYNEQFF
j_gene: TRBJ2-1
v_gene: TRBV28

CDR3aa: CASSMTGDGGHNSPLHF
j_gene: TRBJ1-6
v_gene: TRBV18

CDR3aa: CASSSRMGPRPYEQYF
j_gene: TRBJ2-7
v_gene: TRBV7-7

CDR3aa: CASSLTRSPGELFF
j_gene: TRBJ2-2
v_gene: TRBV2